A selection of T cell receptor beta chains follows, all from one sample in a study of T cells after yellow fever vaccination. One entry per CDR3 protein, called by TCRdb with MiXCR from the 5' RACE reads. The sample has more than 200,000 distinct CDR3 sequences, roughly 3.5% seen once; the top ten hold around 20%. The input for sequencing was PBMCs, taken 15 days after the yellow fever booster vaccination. All receptors derive from a man aged 18 to 29 who received the YFV17D yellow fever vaccine. Each CDR3 is given with its conserved first and last residue. A D gene is named only where the DNA matches it firmly. A clone size is listed for some rows: how often the clone was seen (once, few, many), or a class if it is expanded.

clone size	D gene	V gene	J gene	CDR3 DNA	CDR3 protein
many	NA	TRBV20-1	TRBJ2-1	TGCAGTGAGCAGGATTTGAGCTCCTACAATGAGCAGTTCTTC	CSEQDLSSYNEQFF
many	NA	TRBV12-3/TRBV12-4	TRBJ2-5	TGTGCCAGCACCGCATGGGGAAGCTTTCAAGAGACCCAGTACTTC	CASTAWGSFQETQYF
many	TRBD1	TRBV11-2	TRBJ1-6	TGTGCCAGCAGCCACGCCGGGACAGGGGCCTTTTCACCCCTCCACTTT	CASSHAGTGAFSPLHF
many	TRBD1	TRBV7-2	TRBJ1-1	TGTGCCAGCAACTACAGGGGCCTGGGCACTGAAGCTTTCTTT	CASNYRGLGTEAFF
many	NA	TRBV12-3/TRBV12-4	TRBJ2-7	TGTGCCAGCAGTTTATCCCCTGGGACACGACTTACCCACGAGCAGTACTTC	CASSLSPGTRLTHEQYF
many	TRBD2	TRBV20-1	TRBJ2-1	TGCAGTGTCGCGGAGCTAGCGGGGAGGAATGAGCAGTTCTTC	CSVAELAGRNEQFF
many	NA	TRBV25-1	TRBJ1-2	TGTGCCAGCAGTGACGCCAGGGACTATGGCTACACCTTC	CASSDARDYGYTF
many	TRBD1	TRBV7-2	TRBJ2-5	TGTGCCAGCAGCTTAGTCGACAGGGCGGTCCAAGAGACCCAGTACTTC	CASSLVDRAVQETQYF
many	NA	TRBV7-9	TRBJ2-3	TGTGCCAGCAGCTTAAGGAGGGATACGCAGTATTTT	CASSLRRDTQYF
many	NA	TRBV20-1	TRBJ2-7	TGCAGTGCTCCGGACAGTCGCTACGAGCAGTACTTC	CSAPDSRYEQYF
many	NA	TRBV20-1	TRBJ2-3	TGCAGTGCTAGAGATCTGGCAGATACGCAGTATTTT	CSARDLADTQYF
many	NA	TRBV3-1	TRBJ2-3	TGTGCCAGCAGCCAATTGAGCACAGATACGCAGTATTTT	CASSQLSTDTQYF
NA	NA	TRBV20-1	TRBJ2-4	TGCAGTGCTCGACAGGCCGTAGCCAAAAACATTCAGTACTTC	CSARQAVAKNIQYF
many	NA	TRBV7-2	TRBJ2-7	TGTGCCAGCAGCTTACGGGAAGGCGAGCAGTACTTC	CASSLREGEQYF
many	NA	TRBV5-5	TRBJ1-1	TGTGCCAGCAGCCTTGGTTCGGGACAAGAAGCTTTCTTT	CASSLGSGQEAFF
many	NA	TRBV5-1	TRBJ1-3	TGCGCCAGCAGCTTGGACACCTTCTCTGGAAACACCATATATTTT	CASSLDTFSGNTIYF